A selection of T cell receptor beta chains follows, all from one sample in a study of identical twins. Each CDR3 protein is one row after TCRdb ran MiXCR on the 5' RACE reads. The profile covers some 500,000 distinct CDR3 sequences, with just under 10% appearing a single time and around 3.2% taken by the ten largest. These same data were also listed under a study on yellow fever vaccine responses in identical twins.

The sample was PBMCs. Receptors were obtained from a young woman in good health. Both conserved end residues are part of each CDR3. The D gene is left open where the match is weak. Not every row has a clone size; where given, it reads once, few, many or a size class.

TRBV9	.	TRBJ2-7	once	CASSATIAVSSYEQYF	TGTGCCAGCAGCGCGACTATAGCGGTTAGCTCCTACGAGCAGTACTTC
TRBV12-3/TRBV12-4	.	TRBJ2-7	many	CASSLQRGSYEQYF	TGTGCCAGCAGTTTACAACGGGGCTCCTACGAGCAGTACTTC
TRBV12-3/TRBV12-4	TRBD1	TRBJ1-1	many	CASSFDRGTEAFF	TGTGCCAGCAGTTTTGACAGGGGCACTGAAGCTTTCTTT
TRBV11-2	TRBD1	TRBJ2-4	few	CASSPMTGPKNIQYF	TGTGCCAGCAGCCCGATGACAGGGCCCAAAAACATTCAGTACTTC
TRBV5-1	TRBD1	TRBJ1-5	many	CASSLETGSQPQHF	TGCGCCAGCAGCTTGGAGACAGGGAGTCAGCCCCAGCATTTT
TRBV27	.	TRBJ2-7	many	CASSLGPGHGYEQYF	TGTGCCAGCAGTTTGGGACCGGGGCACGGCTACGAGCAGTACTTC
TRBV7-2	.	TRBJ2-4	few	CASSKQGTKNIQYF	TGTGCCAGCAGCAAACAGGGAACCAAAAACATTCAGTACTTC
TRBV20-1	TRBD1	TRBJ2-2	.	CSASPGTANTGELFF	TGCAGTGCAAGTCCCGGGACAGCGAACACCGGGGAGCTGTTTTTT
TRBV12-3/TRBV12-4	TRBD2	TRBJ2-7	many	CASTASGVYEQYF	TGTGCCAGCACGGCTAGCGGGGTCTACGAGCAGTACTTC
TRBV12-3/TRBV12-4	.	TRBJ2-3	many	CASNTDTTDTQYF	TGTGCCAGCAACACGGACACCACAGATACGCAGTATTTT
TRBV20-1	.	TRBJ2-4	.	CSRIDQGGSDIQYF	TGCAGCCGTATCGACCAGGGGGGGTCGGACATTCAGTACTTC
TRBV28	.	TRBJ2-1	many	CASSLSRAWNEQFF	TGTGCCAGCAGTTTATCCCGGGCGTGGAATGAGCAGTTCTTC
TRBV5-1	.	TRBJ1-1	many	CASRGESEAFF	TGCGCCAGCCGGGGGGAGAGTGAAGCTTTCTTT
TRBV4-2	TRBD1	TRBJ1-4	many	CASSRKTGQGAGEKLFF	TGTGCCAGCAGCCGCAAAACCGGACAGGGGGCAGGTGAAAAACTGTTTTTT
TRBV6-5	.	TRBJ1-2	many	CASSSGPLADGYTF	TGTGCCAGCAGTTCCGGGCCGCTGGCGGATGGCTACACCTTC
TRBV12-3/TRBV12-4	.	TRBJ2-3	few	CASRPGITDTQYF	TGTGCCAGCAGACCCGGGATCACAGATACGCAGTATTTT
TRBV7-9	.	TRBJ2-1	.	CASSPEQGLYNEQFF	TGTGCCAGCAGCCCCGAACAGGGTCTCTACAATGAGCAGTTCTTC
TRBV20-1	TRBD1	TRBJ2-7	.	CSARGRQGSYEQYF	TGCAGTGCTAGAGGGAGACAGGGCTCCTACGAGCAGTACTTC
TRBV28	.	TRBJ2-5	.	CASSLFSRGRKETQYF	TGTGCCAGCAGTTTATTCTCCCGGGGGCGTAAAGAGACCCAGTACTTC
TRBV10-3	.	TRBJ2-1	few	CAISESMAGVYNEQFF	TGTGCCATCAGTGAGTCGATGGCAGGAGTCTACAATGAGCAGTTCTTC
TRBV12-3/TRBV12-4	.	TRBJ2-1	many	CASSLAVEQFF	TGTGCCAGCAGTTTAGCAGTTGAGCAGTTCTTC
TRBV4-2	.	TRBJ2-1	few	CASSHRGERINEQFF	TGTGCCAGCAGCCATAGGGGGGAGCGGATCAATGAGCAGTTCTTC
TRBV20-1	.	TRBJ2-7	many	CRVSDSYEQYF	TGCAGAGTCTCGGACAGCTACGAGCAGTACTTC
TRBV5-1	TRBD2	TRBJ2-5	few	CASSTSGTSGQETQYF	TGCGCCAGCAGCACCAGCGGGACTAGCGGACAAGAGACCCAGTACTTC
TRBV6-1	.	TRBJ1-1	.	CASSPEAGSNTEAFF	TGTGCCAGCAGTCCCGAGGCGGGATCGAACACTGAAGCTTTCTTT
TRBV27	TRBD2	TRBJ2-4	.	CASRLAGGWDKNIQYF	TGTGCCAGCAGACTAGCGGGAGGGTGGGACAAAAACATTCAGTACTTC
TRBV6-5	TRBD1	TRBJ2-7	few	CASSSPGTVDEQYF	TGTGCCAGCAGTTCCCCCGGGACAGTAGACGAGCAGTACTTC
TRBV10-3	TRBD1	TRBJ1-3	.	CAISVQGARLFTGNTIYF	TGTGCCATCAGTGTGCAGGGGGCGCGGTTGTTTACTGGAAACACCATATATTTT
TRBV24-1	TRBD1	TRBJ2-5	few	CATSDPLMDRYQETQYF	TGTGCCACCAGTGATCCTCTGATGGACAGGTACCAAGAGACCCAGTACTTC
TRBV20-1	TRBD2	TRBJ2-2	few	CSASAGRANTGELFF	TGCAGTGCTAGTGCGGGGAGGGCGAACACCGGGGAGCTGTTTTTT
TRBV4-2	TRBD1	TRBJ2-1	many	CASSQGGTGGRNEQFF	TGTGCCAGCAGCCAAGGGGGGACAGGGGGCAGAAATGAGCAGTTCTTC
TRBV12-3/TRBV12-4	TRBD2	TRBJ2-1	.	CASSLERGDPYNEQFF	TGTGCCAGCAGTTTAGAGCGGGGGGATCCCTACAATGAGCAGTTCTTC
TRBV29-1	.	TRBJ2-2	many	CSVESGSSNTGELFF	TGCAGCGTTGAATCTGGCAGCTCGAACACCGGGGAGCTGTTTTTT
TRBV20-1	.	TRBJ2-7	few	CSAYGQLEDEQYF	TGCAGTGCTTATGGACAGTTAGAGGACGAGCAGTACTTC
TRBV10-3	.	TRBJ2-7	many	CAISESKAEPDEQYF	TGTGCCATCAGTGAGTCTAAGGCTGAACCCGACGAGCAGTACTTC
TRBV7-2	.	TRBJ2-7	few	CASSPGLGSSYEQYF	TGTGCCAGCAGTCCCGGGCTGGGTAGCTCCTACGAGCAGTACTTC
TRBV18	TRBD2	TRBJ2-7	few	CASSPLGLAGGSDEQYF	TGTGCCAGCTCACCACTTGGACTAGCGGGAGGAAGCGACGAGCAGTACTTC
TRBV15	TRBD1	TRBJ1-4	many	CATSRFRQGEREKLFF	TGTGCCACCAGCAGATTTAGACAGGGAGAAAGGGAAAAACTGTTTTTT
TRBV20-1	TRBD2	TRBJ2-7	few	CSARESGIHYEQYF	TGCAGTGCTAGAGAAAGCGGGATCCACTACGAGCAGTACTTC
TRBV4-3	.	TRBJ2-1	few	CASSHTVYGNNEQFF	TGCGCCAGCAGCCATACAGTTTATGGTAACAATGAGCAGTTCTTC
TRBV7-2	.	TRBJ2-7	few	CAIRGPSSYEQYF	TGTGCCATCCGGGGACCCAGCTCCTACGAGCAGTACTTC
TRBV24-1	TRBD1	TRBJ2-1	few	CATRNTGTGDYEQFF	TGTGCCACCAGGAACACCGGGACAGGGGACTATGAGCAGTTCTTC
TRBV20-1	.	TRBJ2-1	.	CSAKILAIFDNEQFF	TGCAGTGCCAAAATTCTAGCGATCTTCGACAATGAGCAGTTCTTC
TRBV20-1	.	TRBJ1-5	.	CSARGEGPWQPQHF	TGCAGTGCTAGAGGGGAAGGGCCGTGGCAGCCCCAGCATTTT
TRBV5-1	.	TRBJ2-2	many	CASSVDSIYEWNTGELFF	TGCGCCAGCAGCGTGGACAGTATCTATGAGTGGAACACCGGGGAGCTGTTTTTT
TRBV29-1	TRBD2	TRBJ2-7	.	CSVEVARRGAYEQYF	TGCAGCGTTGAAGTAGCGAGGCGGGGGGCCTACGAGCAGTACTTC
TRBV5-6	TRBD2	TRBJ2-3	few	CASSLVSGGATDTQYF	TGTGCCAGCAGCTTGGTTAGCGGGGGGGCTACAGATACGCAGTATTTT
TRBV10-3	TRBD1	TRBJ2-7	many	CAISEQGANEQYF	TGTGCCATCAGTGAACAGGGGGCCAACGAGCAGTACTTC
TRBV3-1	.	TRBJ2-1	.	CASSQDKRYEQFF	TGTGCCAGCAGCCAAGATAAACGGTATGAGCAGTTCTTC
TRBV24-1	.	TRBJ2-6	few	CATSDSQVSGANVLTF	TGTGCCACCAGTGATTCACAGGTCTCTGGGGCCAACGTCCTGACTTTC
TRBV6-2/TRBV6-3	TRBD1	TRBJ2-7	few	CASSGRTGIYEQYF	TGTGCCAGCAGTGGGCGGACAGGGATCTACGAGCAGTACTTC
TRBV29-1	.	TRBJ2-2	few	CSVVVGNTGELFF	TGCAGCGTTGTTGTAGGGAACACCGGGGAGCTGTTTTTT
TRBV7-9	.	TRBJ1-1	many	CASHTQNTEAFF	TGTGCCAGTCATACCCAAAACACTGAAGCTTTCTTT
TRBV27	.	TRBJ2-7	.	CASSFYLSYEQYF	TGTGCCAGCAGTTTCTACCTCTCCTACGAGCAGTACTTC